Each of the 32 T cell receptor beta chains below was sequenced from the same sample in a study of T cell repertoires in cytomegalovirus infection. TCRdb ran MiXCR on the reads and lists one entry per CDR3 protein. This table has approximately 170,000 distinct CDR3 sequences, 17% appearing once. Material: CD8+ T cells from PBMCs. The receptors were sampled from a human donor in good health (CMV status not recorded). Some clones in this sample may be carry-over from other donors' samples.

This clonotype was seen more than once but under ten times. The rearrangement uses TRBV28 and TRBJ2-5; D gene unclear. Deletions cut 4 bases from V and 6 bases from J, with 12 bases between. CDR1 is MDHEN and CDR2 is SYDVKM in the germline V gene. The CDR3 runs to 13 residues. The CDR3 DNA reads TGTGCCAGCAGTTACCCAGCTTGGCAGACCCAGTACTTC. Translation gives CASSYPAWQTQYF. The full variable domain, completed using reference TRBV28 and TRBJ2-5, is DVKVTQSSRYLVKRTGEKVFLECVQDMDHENMFWYRQDPGLGLRLIYFSYDVKMKEKGDIPEGYSVSREKKERFSLILESASTNQTSMYLCASSYPAWQTQYFGPGTRLLVL.

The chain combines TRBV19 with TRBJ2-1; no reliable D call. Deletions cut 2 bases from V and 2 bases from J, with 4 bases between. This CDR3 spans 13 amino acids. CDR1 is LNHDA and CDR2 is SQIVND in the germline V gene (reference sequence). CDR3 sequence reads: CASSINPYNEQFF. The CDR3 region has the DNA TGTGCCAGTAGTATAAACCCCTACAATGAGCAGTTCTTC.

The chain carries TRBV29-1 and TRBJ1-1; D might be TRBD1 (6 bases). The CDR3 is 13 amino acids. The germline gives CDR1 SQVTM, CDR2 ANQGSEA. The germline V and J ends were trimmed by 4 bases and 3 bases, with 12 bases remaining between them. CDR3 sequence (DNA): TGCAGCGTTGTTGAGGGGGACTACACTGAAGCTTTCTTT. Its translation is CSVVEGDYTEAFF.

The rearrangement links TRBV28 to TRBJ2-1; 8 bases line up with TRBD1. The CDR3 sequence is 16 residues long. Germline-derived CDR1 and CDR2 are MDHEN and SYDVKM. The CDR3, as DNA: TGTGCTACCTTAAGCACGGAACAGGGGGGAAACAATGAGCAGTTCTTC. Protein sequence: CATLSTEQGGNNEQFF.

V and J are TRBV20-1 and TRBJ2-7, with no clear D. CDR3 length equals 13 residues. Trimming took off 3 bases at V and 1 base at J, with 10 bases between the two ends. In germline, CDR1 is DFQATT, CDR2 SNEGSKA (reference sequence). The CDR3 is CSARNGKSYEQYF. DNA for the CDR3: TGCAGTGCTAGGAATGGCAAATCCTACGAGCAGTACTTC.

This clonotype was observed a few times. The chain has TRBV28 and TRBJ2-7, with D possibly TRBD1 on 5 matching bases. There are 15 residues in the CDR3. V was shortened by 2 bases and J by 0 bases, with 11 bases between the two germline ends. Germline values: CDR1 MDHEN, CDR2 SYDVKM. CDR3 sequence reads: CASSLKGWSSYEQYF. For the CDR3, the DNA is TGTGCCAGCAGTTTAAAGGGGTGGAGCTCCTACGAGCAGTACTTC.

This CDR3 reads CASSPRAGTEKLFF. The CDR3, as DNA: TGTGCCAGCAGCCCCCGTGCAGGGACAGAAAAACTGTTTTTT. This chain links TRBV7-6 with TRBJ1-4; maybe TRBD1 (6 bases). The ends were cut back, 5 bases at V and 8 bases at J, with 15 bases in the middle. The CDR3 is made up of 14 amino acids. The V gene's germline CDR1 is SGHVS and CDR2 FNYEAQ.

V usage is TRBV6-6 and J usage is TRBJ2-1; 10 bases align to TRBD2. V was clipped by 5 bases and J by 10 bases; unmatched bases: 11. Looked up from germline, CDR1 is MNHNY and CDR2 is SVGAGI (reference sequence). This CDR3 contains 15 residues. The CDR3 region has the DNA TGTGCCAGCAGTCCCGGGACTAGCGACTTAGGAGAGCAGTTCTTC. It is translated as CASSPGTSDLGEQFF.

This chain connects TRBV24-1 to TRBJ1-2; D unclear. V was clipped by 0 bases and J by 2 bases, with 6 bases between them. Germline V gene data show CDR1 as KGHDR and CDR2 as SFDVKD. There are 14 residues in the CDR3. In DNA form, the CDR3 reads TGTGCCACCAGTGATTTGCGGAGGAACTATGGCTACACCTTC. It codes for CATSDLRRNYGYTF.

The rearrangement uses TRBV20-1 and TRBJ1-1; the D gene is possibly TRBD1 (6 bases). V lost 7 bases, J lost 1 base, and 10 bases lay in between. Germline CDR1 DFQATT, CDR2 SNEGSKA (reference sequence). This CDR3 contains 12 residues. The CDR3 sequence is CSVLQGNTEAFF. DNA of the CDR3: TGCAGTGTTCTACAGGGGAACACTGAAGCTTTCTTT.

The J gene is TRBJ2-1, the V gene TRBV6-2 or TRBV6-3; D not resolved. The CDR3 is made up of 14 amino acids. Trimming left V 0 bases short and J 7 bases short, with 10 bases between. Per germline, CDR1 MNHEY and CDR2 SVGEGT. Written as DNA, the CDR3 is TGTGCCAGCAGTTACTCGATGGCTGGGAATGAGCAGTTCTTC. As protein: CASSYSMAGNEQFF.

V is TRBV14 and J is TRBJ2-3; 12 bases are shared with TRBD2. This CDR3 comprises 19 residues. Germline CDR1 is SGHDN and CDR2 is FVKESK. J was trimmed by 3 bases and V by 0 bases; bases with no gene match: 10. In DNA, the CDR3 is TGTGCCAGCAGCCAAGACTTCACTAGCGGGGGGCGGTGGACAGATACGCAGTATTTT. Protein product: CASSQDFTSGGRWTDTQYF.

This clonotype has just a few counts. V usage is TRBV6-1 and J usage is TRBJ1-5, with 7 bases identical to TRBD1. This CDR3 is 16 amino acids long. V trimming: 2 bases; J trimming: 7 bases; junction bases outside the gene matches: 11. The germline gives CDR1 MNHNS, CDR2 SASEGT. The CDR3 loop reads CASSEKGGGARQPQHF. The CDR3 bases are TGTGCCAGCAGTGAAAAGGGAGGGGGCGCGAGGCAGCCCCAGCATTTT.

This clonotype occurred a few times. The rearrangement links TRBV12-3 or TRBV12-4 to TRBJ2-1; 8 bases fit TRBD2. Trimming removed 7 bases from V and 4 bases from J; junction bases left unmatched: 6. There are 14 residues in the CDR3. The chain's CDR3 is CASNSGGPYNEQFF. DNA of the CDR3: TGTGCCAGCAACTCGGGAGGGCCTTACAATGAGCAGTTCTTC.

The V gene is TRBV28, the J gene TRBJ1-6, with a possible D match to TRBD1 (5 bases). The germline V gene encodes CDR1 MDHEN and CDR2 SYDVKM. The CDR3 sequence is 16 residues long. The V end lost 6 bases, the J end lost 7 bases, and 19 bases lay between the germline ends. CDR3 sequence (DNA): TGTGCCAGCAGAATCCTTGGGGCAGGCCGAAATTCACCCCTCCACTTT. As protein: CASRILGAGRNSPLHF.

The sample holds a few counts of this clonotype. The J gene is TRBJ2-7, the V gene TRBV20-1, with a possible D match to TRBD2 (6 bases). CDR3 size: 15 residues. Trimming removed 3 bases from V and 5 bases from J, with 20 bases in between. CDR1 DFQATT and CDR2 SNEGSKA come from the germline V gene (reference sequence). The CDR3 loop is CSARPLAVEIHEQYF. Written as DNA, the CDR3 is TGCAGTGCTAGGCCTTTAGCGGTGGAGATTCACGAGCAGTACTTC.

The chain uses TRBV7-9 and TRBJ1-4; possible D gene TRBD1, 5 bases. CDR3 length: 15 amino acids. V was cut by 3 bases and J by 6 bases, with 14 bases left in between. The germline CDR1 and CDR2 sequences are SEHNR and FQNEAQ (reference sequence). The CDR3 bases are TGTGCCAGCAGCTTTTCTGGGGGAGTGGATGAAAAACTGTTTTTT. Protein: CASSFSGGVDEKLFF.

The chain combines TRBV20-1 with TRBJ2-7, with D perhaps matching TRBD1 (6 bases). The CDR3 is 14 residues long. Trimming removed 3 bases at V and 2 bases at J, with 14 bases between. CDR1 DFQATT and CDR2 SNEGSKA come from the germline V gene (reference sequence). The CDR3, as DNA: TGCAGTGCTAGGTCGAGGACAGACACCTACGAGCAGTACTTC. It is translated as CSARSRTDTYEQYF.

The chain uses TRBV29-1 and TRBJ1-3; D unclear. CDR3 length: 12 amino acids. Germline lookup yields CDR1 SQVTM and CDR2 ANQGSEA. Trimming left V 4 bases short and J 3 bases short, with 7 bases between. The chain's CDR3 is CSVAGFGNTIYF. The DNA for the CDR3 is TGCAGCGTTGCTGGTTTTGGAAACACCATATATTTT.

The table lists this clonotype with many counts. CDR3 loop: CASSHSPRGTDTQYF. CDR3 DNA: TGTGCCAGCAGCCATAGCCCCCGGGGCACAGATACGCAGTATTTT. The chain joins TRBV7-2 to TRBJ2-3; D is unresolved. The V gene's germline CDR1 is SGHTA and CDR2 FQGNSA. The CDR3 length is 15 residues. Trimming cost V 5 bases and J 1 base, with 13 bases left between them.

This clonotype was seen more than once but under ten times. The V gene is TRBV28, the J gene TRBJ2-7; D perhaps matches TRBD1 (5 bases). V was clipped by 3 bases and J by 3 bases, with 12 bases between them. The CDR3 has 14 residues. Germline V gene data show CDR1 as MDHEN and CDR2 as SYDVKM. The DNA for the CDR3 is TGTGCCAGCAGTTTTGGCAGGGTAGGCTACGAGCAGTACTTC. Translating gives CASSFGRVGYEQYF. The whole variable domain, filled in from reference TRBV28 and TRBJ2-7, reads DVKVTQSSRYLVKRTGEKVFLECVQDMDHENMFWYRQDPGLGLRLIYFSYDVKMKEKGDIPEGYSVSREKKERFSLILESASTNQTSMYLCASSFGRVGYEQYFGPGTRLTVT.

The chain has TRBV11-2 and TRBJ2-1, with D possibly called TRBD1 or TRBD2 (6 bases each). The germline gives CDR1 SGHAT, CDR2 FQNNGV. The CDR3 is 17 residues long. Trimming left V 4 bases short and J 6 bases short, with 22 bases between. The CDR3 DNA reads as TGTGCCAGCAGCTCGAGCCCAGGGGCGGGGTTGGTCAATGAGCAGTTCTTC. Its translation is CASSSSPGAGLVNEQFF.

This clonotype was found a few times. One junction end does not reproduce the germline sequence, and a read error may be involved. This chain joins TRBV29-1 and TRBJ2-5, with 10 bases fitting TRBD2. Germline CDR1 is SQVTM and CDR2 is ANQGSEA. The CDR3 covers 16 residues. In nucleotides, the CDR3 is TGCAGCGTCGAAGGCTCTCCGGGACTAGCGTTTGAGACCCAGTACTTC. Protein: CSVEGSPGLAFETQYF. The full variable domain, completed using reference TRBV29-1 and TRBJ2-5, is SAVISQKPSRDICQRGTSLTIQCQVDSQVTMMFWYRQQPGQSLTLIATANQGSEATYESGFVIDKFPISRPNLTFSTLTVSNMSPEDSSIYLCSVEGSPGLAFETQYFGPGTRLLVL.

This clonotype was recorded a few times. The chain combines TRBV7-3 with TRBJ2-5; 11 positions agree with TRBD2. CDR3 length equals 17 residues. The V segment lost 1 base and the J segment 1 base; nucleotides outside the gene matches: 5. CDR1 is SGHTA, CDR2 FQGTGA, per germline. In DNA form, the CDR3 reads TGTGCCAGCAGCTTAAAAGGGGGGACTAGCGGCCAAGAGACCCAGTACTTC. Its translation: CASSLKGGTSGQETQYF.

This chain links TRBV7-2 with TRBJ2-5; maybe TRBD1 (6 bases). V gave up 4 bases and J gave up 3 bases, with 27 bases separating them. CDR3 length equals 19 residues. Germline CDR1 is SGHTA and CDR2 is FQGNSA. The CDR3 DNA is TGTGCCAGCAGCTCGACTCGGCGGAAAACCCGGGACAAAGAAGAGACCCAGTACTTC. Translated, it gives CASSSTRRKTRDKEETQYF.

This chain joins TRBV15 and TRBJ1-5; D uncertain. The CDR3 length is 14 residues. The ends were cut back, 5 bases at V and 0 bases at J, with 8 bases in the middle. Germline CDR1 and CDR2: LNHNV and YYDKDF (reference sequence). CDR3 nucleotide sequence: TGTGCCACCAGCGTCTCGAATAGCAATCAGCCCCAGCATTTT. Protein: CATSVSNSNQPQHF. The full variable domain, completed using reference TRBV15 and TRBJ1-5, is DAMVIQNPRYQVTQFGKPVTLSCSQTLNHNVMYWYQQKSSQAPKLLFHYYDKDFNNEADTPDNFQSRRPNTSFCFLDIRSPGLGDTAMYLCATSVSNSNQPQHFGDGTRLSIL.

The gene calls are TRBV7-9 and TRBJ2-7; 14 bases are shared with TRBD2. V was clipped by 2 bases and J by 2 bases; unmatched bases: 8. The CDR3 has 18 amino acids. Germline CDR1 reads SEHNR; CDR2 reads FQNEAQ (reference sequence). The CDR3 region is CASSLMGLAGVKTYEQYF. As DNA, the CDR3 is TGTGCCAGCAGCTTAATGGGACTAGCGGGAGTTAAGACCTACGAGCAGTACTTC.

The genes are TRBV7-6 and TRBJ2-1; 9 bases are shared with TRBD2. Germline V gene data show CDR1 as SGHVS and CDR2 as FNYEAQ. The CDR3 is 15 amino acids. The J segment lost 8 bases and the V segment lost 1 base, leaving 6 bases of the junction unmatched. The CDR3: CASSLGGGALDEQFF. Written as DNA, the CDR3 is TGTGCCAGCAGCTTAGGCGGGGGGGCCCTAGATGAGCAGTTCTTC.

The CDR3 DNA is TGTGCCAGCAGCTTAGGGTGGGGGAACTCCTACGAGCAGTACTTC. This sequence encodes CASSLGWGNSYEQYF. The rearrangement links TRBV7-2 to TRBJ2-7; D tentatively fits TRBD1 or TRBD2 (5 bases each). The CDR3 runs 15 residues. Trimming stripped 1 base from V and 0 bases from J, with 10 bases between. Germline V gene lookup returns CDR1 SGHTA and CDR2 FQGNSA.

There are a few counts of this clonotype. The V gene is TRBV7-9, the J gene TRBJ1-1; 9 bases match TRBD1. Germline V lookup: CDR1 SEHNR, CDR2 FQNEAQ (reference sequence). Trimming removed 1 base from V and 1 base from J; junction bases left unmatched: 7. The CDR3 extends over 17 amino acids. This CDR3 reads CASSLDSEGQGNTEAFF. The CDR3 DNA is TGTGCCAGCAGCTTAGATTCGGAGGGACAGGGGAACACTGAAGCTTTCTTT.

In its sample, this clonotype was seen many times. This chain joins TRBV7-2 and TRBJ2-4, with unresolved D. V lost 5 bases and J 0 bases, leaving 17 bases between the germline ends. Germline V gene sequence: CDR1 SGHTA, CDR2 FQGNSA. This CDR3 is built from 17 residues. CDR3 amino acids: CASSPYRFSIAKNIQYF. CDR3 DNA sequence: TGTGCCAGCAGCCCTTATCGATTCTCGATAGCCAAAAACATTCAGTACTTC.

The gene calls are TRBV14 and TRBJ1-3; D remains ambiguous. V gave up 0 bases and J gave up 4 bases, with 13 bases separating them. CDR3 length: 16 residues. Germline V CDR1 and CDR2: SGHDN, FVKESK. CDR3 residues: CASSQETLYTGNTIYF. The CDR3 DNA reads TGTGCCAGCAGCCAAGAAACCCTCTACACCGGAAACACCATATATTTT.